The text below deals with one T cell receptor beta chain. The data stem from a study of T cell changes during pregnancy in multiple sclerosis. Clones were read by immunoSEQ multiplex PCR, and TCRdb kept only the in-frame ones, dropping some. The sample holds some 52,000 clones, almost 95% seen once. V lost 7 bases, J lost 3 bases, and 3 bases stayed unmatched. Germline assignment: CDR1 MNHNS and CDR2 SASEGT. This CDR3 spans 13 amino acids. This chain links TRBV6-1 with TRBJ2-1; 7 nucleotides line up with TRBD2. The TCR sequence derives from a female donor with multiple sclerosis, enrolled in a pregnancy study. Sequencing used CD4+ T cells from peripheral blood mononuclear cells, obtained in the third trimester of pregnancy. Written as DNA, the CDR3 is TGTGCCAGCAACAGCGGGGTCTACAATGAGCAGTTCTTC. This sequence encodes CASNSGVYNEQFF.